These 23 T cell receptor beta chains were all obtained from the same sample, sequenced in a study of blood T cell repertoires in COVID-19. Produced via immunoSEQ multiplex PCR; TCRdb's table is partial and in-frame only. The table shows around 30,000 clones, with around 90% occurring only once. Sequences were obtained from peripheral blood. These receptors were collected from a man aged 50 to 60 with active or convalescent COVID-19.

In its sample, this clone was seen once. This sequence joins TRBV28 and TRBJ1-6; no reliable D call. V was clipped by 5 bases and J by 3 bases, with 14 bases between them. The CDR3 consists of 16 residues. Germline V CDR1 and CDR2: MDHEN, SYDVKM. CDR3 region: CASSLPGRFYNSPLHF. CDR3 coding DNA: TGTGCCAGCAGTCTACCGGGGAGGTTCTATAATTCACCCCTCCACTTT.

The chain carries TRBV7-9 and TRBJ1-1; the match to TRBD1 covers 7 bases. Germline CDR1 reads SEHNR; CDR2 reads FQNEAQ (reference sequence). V shed 3 bases, J shed 0 bases, and the junction held 10 bases outside the gene matches. This CDR3 has 17 amino acids. CDR3 loop: CASSLRQGNWMNTEAFF. The CDR3 nucleotides read TGTGCCAGCAGCTTGAGACAGGGAAATTGGATGAACACTGAAGCTTTCTTT. Using reference TRBV7-9 and TRBJ1-1 for the parts outside the CDR3, the full variable domain is DTGVSQNPRHKITKRGQNVTFRCDPISEHNRLYWYRQTLGQGPEFLTYFQNEAQLEKSRLLSDRFSAERPKGSFSTLEIQRTEQGDSAMYLCASSLRQGNWMNTEAFFGQGTRLTVV.

This clone appeared once. The chain uses TRBV5-1 and TRBJ2-1; D is perhaps TRBD1 (6 bases). Germline loops: CDR1 SGHRS, CDR2 YFSETQ. The CDR3 runs 16 residues. The ends were cut back, 2 bases at V and 5 bases at J, with 17 bases in the middle. CDR3: CASSLGGQLEDNEQFF. The CDR3 region has the DNA TGCGCCAGCAGCTTAGGGGGTCAACTAGAGGACAATGAGCAGTTCTTC.

The genes are TRBV5-1 and TRBJ2-7, with 8 bases matching TRBD1. The CDR3 has 14 residues. Germline CDR1 and CDR2: SGHRS and YFSETQ. With 2 bases clipped from V and 2 bases from J, the junction kept 3 bases outside the gene matches. The CDR3 DNA is TGCGCCAGCAGCTTCCAGACAGGGGCCTACGAGCAGTACTTC. This translates into CASSFQTGAYEQYF.

The gene calls are TRBV29-1 and TRBJ2-7, with 9 bases matching TRBD1. The CDR3 consists of 14 residues. Germline loops: CDR1 SQVTM, CDR2 ANQGSEA. Trimming cost V 4 bases and J 5 bases; bases outside gene matches: 9. CDR3 sequence reads: CSVGGTGFMDEQYF. As DNA, the CDR3 is TGCAGCGTTGGAGGGACAGGGTTTATGGACGAGCAGTACTTC.

This clone came up once. The chain joins TRBV7-2 to TRBJ2-3; a possible D gene is TRBD1 (6 bases). Trimming took 5 bases from V and 2 from J, leaving 11 bases between them. The CDR3 totals 14 residues. CDR1 SGHTA and CDR2 FQGNSA come from the germline V gene. CDR3 nucleotides: TGTGCCAGCAGCCAAGGGGACACCACAGATACGCAGTATTTT. This codes for CASSQGDTTDTQYF.

J is TRBJ2-7 and V is TRBV6-5; tentative D call: TRBD1 (6 bases). This CDR3 has 13 amino acids. Trimming removed 10 bases from V and 1 base from J, with 14 bases in between. From germline, CDR1 is MNHEY and CDR2 SVGAGI. The CDR3 loop is CATREGQSYEQYF. Written as DNA, the CDR3 is TGTGCCACTAGGGAAGGACAGTCCTACGAGCAGTACTTC.

A single count supports this clone. The rearrangement joins TRBV4-1 to TRBJ1-4, with TRBD1 identical over 8 bases. V was clipped by 4 bases and J by 4 bases; unmatched bases: 14. The CDR3 extends over 18 amino acids. The germline V gene encodes CDR1 MGHRA and CDR2 YSYEKL. The chain's CDR3 is CASSRGQGGGGLNEKLFF. The CDR3 nucleotides read TGCGCCAGCAGCCGTGGACAGGGCGGGGGCGGGCTTAATGAAAAACTGTTTTTT.

This sequence joins TRBV27 and TRBJ1-2; a possible D gene is TRBD1 (5 bases). The CDR3 sequence is 13 residues long. Trimming stripped 4 bases from V and 7 bases from J, with 13 bases between. Germline CDR1 reads MNHEY; CDR2 reads SMNVEV (reference sequence). CDR3 coding DNA: TGTGCCAGCAGTTCGAGTCTGGGGCTTGGCTACACCTTC. Translated, it gives CASSSSLGLGYTF.

The J gene is TRBJ2-1, the V gene TRBV14, with TRBD2 as a possible D gene (7 bases). The CDR3 contains 13 residues. V lost 2 bases, J lost 14 bases, and 16 bases lay in between. Germline V gives CDR1 SGHDN, CDR2 FVKESK. The CDR3 region has the DNA TGTGCCAGCAGCCAATTTGTTTCGGGGGGCGAGTTCTTC. Translation gives CASSQFVSGGEFF.

The genes are TRBV5-6 and TRBJ2-5, with a tentative D call TRBD2 (7 bases). Germline CDR1 and CDR2: SGHDT and YYEEEE. Trimming cost V 0 bases and J 4 bases, with 13 bases left between them. CDR3 length: 15 residues. In DNA form, the CDR3 reads TGTGCCAGCAGCTTGGGGGGGGGACACAGAGAGACCCAGTACTTC. It is translated as CASSLGGGHRETQYF.

V gene TRBV19 combines with J gene TRBJ2-7, with 14 bases that match TRBD2. Per germline, CDR1 LNHDA and CDR2 SQIVND (reference sequence). The V segment lost 4 bases and the J segment 7 bases; nucleotides outside the gene matches: 9. This CDR3 is built from 16 residues. DNA of the CDR3: TGTGCCAGTAGTACACCGGGACTAGCGGGAGTTTTTGAGCAGTACTTC. Protein sequence: CASSTPGLAGVFEQYF.

The rearrangement joins TRBV2 to TRBJ1-1; 9 nucleotides align to TRBD1. Germline CDR1 is SNHLY and CDR2 is FYNNEI. With V trimmed by 5 bases and J by 7 bases, 11 bases remained unmatched. The CDR3 has 15 amino acids. CDR3 protein: CASSPPGQGWGEAFF. The CDR3, as DNA: TGTGCCAGCAGTCCGCCGGGACAGGGATGGGGTGAAGCTTTCTTT.

The rearrangement links TRBV19 to TRBJ2-5, with 9 nucleotides matching TRBD1. CDR3 length: 16 amino acids. The germline gives CDR1 LNHDA, CDR2 SQIVND (reference sequence). V dropped 10 bases and J dropped 5; count of bases not matched to a gene: 17. The CDR3 spells CAKPLRDRVSWETQYF. Written as DNA, the CDR3 is TGTGCCAAACCCCTCCGGGACAGGGTGAGTTGGGAGACCCAGTACTTC. Full variable domain (remainder filled in from reference TRBV19 and TRBJ2-5): DGGITQSPKYLFRKEGQNVTLSCEQNLNHDAMYWYRQDPGQGLRLIYYSQIVNDFQKGDIAEGYSVSREKKESFPLTVTSAQKNPTAFYLCAKPLRDRVSWETQYFGPGTRLLVL.

The CDR3 bases are TGTGCCACCAGCAGAGATCTTGGGGGAGGGGGCATTCAGTACTTC. It translates to CATSRDLGGGGIQYF. The rearrangement joins TRBV15 to TRBJ2-4; possible D gene TRBD2, 7 bases. Looked up from germline, CDR1 is LNHNV and CDR2 is YYDKDF (reference sequence). V lost 0 bases, J lost 9 bases, and 15 bases lay in between. This CDR3 has 15 residues.

The V and J genes are TRBV6-1 and TRBJ1-2, with TRBD1 matching 8 bases. Germline CDR1 and CDR2: MNHNS and SASEGT. V gave up 2 bases and J gave up 10 bases; unmatched junction bases: 12. The CDR3 is 15 residues long. The chain's CDR3 is CASSEFGRGLGHYTF. The CDR3 nucleotides are TGTGCCAGCAGTGAATTCGGCAGGGGGCTGGGACACTACACCTTC.

The V gene is TRBV27, the J gene TRBJ2-2; 9 nucleotides agree with TRBD1. The CDR3 length is 16 residues. With 2 bases clipped from V and 4 bases from J, the junction kept 5 bases outside the gene matches. Germline V gene data show CDR1 as MNHEY and CDR2 as SMNVEV (reference sequence). CDR3: CASSLRGQGFTGELFF. CDR3 nucleotide sequence: TGTGCCAGCAGTTTAAGGGGACAGGGTTTCACCGGGGAGCTGTTTTTT.

The chain recombines TRBV28 with TRBJ1-1; 7 bases fit TRBD1. The germline V gene has CDR1 MDHEN and CDR2 SYDVKM. J gave up 0 bases and V 6 bases, and 4 bases lay outside the gene matches. The CDR3 loop spans 14 amino acids. The CDR3 here is CASSTDRVNTEAFF. CDR3 DNA sequence: TGTGCCAGCAGCACCGACAGGGTGAACACTGAAGCTTTCTTT.

The J gene is TRBJ1-1, the V gene TRBV19; 7 bases map to TRBD1. V lost 6 bases to trimming and J lost 1 base; unmatched junction nucleotides: 5. This CDR3 comprises 14 residues. The germline gives CDR1 LNHDA, CDR2 SQIVND (reference sequence). Here the CDR3 reads CASRSTGRNTEAFF. In nucleotides, the CDR3 is TGTGCCAGTAGATCGACAGGGAGGAACACTGAAGCTTTCTTT. The complete variable domain, with remaining parts taken from reference TRBV19 and TRBJ1-1, reads DGGITQSPKYLFRKEGQNVTLSCEQNLNHDAMYWYRQDPGQGLRLIYYSQIVNDFQKGDIAEGYSVSREKKESFPLTVTSAQKNPTAFYLCASRSTGRNTEAFFGQGTRLTVV.

This rearrangement joins TRBV3-1 (or the pseudogene TRBV3-2) to TRBJ1-3; 10 nucleotides line up with TRBD1. The CDR3 sequence is 16 residues long. Germline V gene sequence: CDR1 LGHDT, CDR2 YNNKEL (reference sequence). Germline trimming cut 4 bases from V and 4 bases from J; bases unmatched to any gene: 7. The CDR3 reads CASSPGQGVAGNTIYF. CDR3 DNA sequence: TGTGCCAGCAGCCCCGGACAGGGGGTTGCAGGAAACACCATATATTTT.

This sequence joins TRBV5-4 and TRBJ2-7; TRBD2 matches 9 bases. Trimming cost V 0 bases and J 2 bases; bases outside gene matches: 6. CDR1 is SGHNT, CDR2 YYREEE, per germline (reference sequence). The length of the CDR3 is 16 residues. CDR3 nucleotides: TGTGCCAGCAGCTTGGGCGGTAGCGGGAGTACCTACGAGCAGTACTTC. Its translation is CASSLGGSGSTYEQYF.

This chain connects TRBV5-6 to TRBJ2-1, with D perhaps matching TRBD2 (6 bases). The CDR3 consists of 15 residues. The V end was cut by 1 base, the J end by 6 bases, with 14 bases between. Per germline, CDR1 SGHDT and CDR2 YYEEEE. CDR3 amino acids: CASSLIAGLSNEQFF. CDR3 bases: TGTGCCAGCAGCTTGATTGCGGGATTGTCCAATGAGCAGTTCTTC.

This chain connects TRBV3-1 (or the pseudogene TRBV3-2) to TRBJ1-4; 9 bases are a match to TRBD1. Per germline, CDR1 LGHDT and CDR2 YNNKEL (reference sequence). V was clipped by 2 bases and J by 5 bases; unmatched bases: 18. This CDR3 spans 20 amino acids. CDR3 in DNA: TGTGCCAGCAGCCAAAACCCGGGACAGGGTTGGTCGGCGCTCAATGAAAAACTGTTTTTT. Residues: CASSQNPGQGWSALNEKLFF.